A single sample gave rise to the 15 T cell receptor beta chains below, sequenced in a study of blood T cell repertoires in COVID-19. Data came from immunoSEQ multiplex PCR; TCRdb stores just in-frame clones and leaves some out. The repertoire consists of roughly 140,000 clones, with 84% occurring once and the leading ten covering about 8%. What was sequenced was peripheral blood. These receptors were obtained from a human donor in a cohort sampled during active COVID-19.

The gene calls are TRBV2 and TRBJ1-1; 8 positions agree with TRBD1. Per the germline V gene, CDR1 is SNHLY and CDR2 is FYNNEI. The CDR3 runs to 15 residues. V lost 6 bases to trimming and J lost 7 bases; unmatched junction nucleotides: 13. CDR3 loop: CASSVLGGTGSEAFF. The CDR3 nucleotides read TGTGCCAGCAGCGTCCTAGGGGGGACAGGCAGTGAAGCTTTCTTT.

This clone was found once. J is TRBJ1-1 and V is TRBV6-5, with D possibly TRBD1 on 5 matching bases. CDR1 is MNHEY and CDR2 is SVGAGI in the germline V gene. This CDR3 has 15 residues. Trimming left V 0 bases short and J 5 bases short, with 13 bases between. CDR3 residues: CASSYSGPQGTEAFF. In DNA, the CDR3 is TGTGCCAGCAGTTACTCAGGACCTCAGGGAACTGAAGCTTTCTTT.

This clone was counted a few times. V gene TRBV5-1 combines with J gene TRBJ1-3; perhaps TRBD1 as D (5 bases). Between the trimmed V and J ends, which lost 0 bases and 7 bases, there was a span of 20 bases. The CDR3 contains 17 residues. Germline V gives CDR1 SGHRS, CDR2 YFSETQ. CDR3 sequence: CASSLGGGGTSRNTIYF. The DNA of the CDR3 is TGCGCCAGCAGCTTGGGAGGCGGAGGGACCTCTAGGAACACCATATATTTT.

This clone has a single count. V usage is TRBV6-5 and J usage is TRBJ1-2; D gene uncertain. The ends were cut back, 7 bases at V and 0 bases at J, with 9 bases in the middle. Germline loops: CDR1 MNHEY, CDR2 SVGAGI. The CDR3 contains 13 residues. CDR3 in amino acids: CASIIGANYGYTF. For the CDR3, the DNA is TGTGCCAGCATTATCGGGGCTAACTATGGCTACACCTTC.

The V gene is TRBV20-1, the J gene TRBJ2-3; D unclear. With 7 bases removed from V and 2 bases from J, the gap between germline ends came to 7 bases. The CDR3 runs 11 residues. CDR1 is DFQATT, CDR2 SNEGSKA, per germline (reference sequence). The CDR3 bases are TGCAGTGGCCACTACACAGATACGCAGTATTTT. Its protein is CSGHYTDTQYF.

This chain uses TRBV5-4 with TRBJ2-3; D perhaps matches TRBD1 (5 bases). V was shortened by 5 bases and J by 2 bases, with 15 bases between the two germline ends. CDR3 length: 15 residues. Looked up from germline, CDR1 is SGHNT and CDR2 is YYREEE (reference sequence). The CDR3 DNA follows: TGTGCCAGCAGGGGGCCCGGCGGAACCACAGATACGCAGTATTTT. Translated, it gives CASRGPGGTTDTQYF.

The chain uses TRBV24-1 and TRBJ2-7; 10 positions match TRBD1. Germline V gene lookup returns CDR1 KGHDR and CDR2 SFDVKD. Trimming at V came to 9 bases and at J to 2 bases, leaving 0 bases not matched to a gene. The CDR3 spans 12 residues. The CDR3 coding sequence is TGTGCCACCGGACAGGGGGCCTACGAGCAGTACTTC. This translates into CATGQGAYEQYF.

This sequence joins TRBV19 and TRBJ1-1; TRBD1 matches 9 bases. The CDR3 is 16 amino acids. V lost 6 bases and J lost 1; bases outside the gene matches: 9. Germline-derived CDR1 and CDR2 are LNHDA and SQIVND (reference sequence). The CDR3 DNA is TGTGCCAGTAGGAAGGACAGGGGCCTAGGGAACACTGAAGCTTTCTTT. Encoded protein: CASRKDRGLGNTEAFF.

This clone was seen once. V gene TRBV11-3 combines with J gene TRBJ2-1; 9 bases match TRBD1. The CDR3 has 15 amino acids. Germline V gene data show CDR1 as SGHNT and CDR2 as YENEEA. V shed 0 bases and J 5 bases; nucleotides not matched to a gene: 2. The CDR3 sequence is CASSLEQGAHNEQFF. The CDR3, as DNA: TGTGCCAGCAGCTTAGAACAGGGGGCACACAATGAGCAGTTCTTC.

V and J are TRBV11-1 and TRBJ1-4; weak D call: TRBD1 (5 bases). The CDR3 has 14 residues. The germline CDR1 and CDR2 sequences are SGHAT and FQDESV (reference sequence). V shed 6 bases and J shed 6 bases, with 14 bases lying between them. The DNA of the CDR3 is TGTGCCAGCAGTTTCGACAGCTTGGATGAAAAACTGTTTTTT. This gives the protein CASSFDSLDEKLFF.

This clone was picked up one time. The J gene is TRBJ2-5, the V gene TRBV19; TRBD2 matches at 8 bases. J was trimmed by 1 base and V by 10 bases; bases with no gene match: 8. CDR1 LNHDA and CDR2 SQIVND come from the germline V gene (reference sequence). CDR3 length: 14 residues. The CDR3 DNA sequence: TGTGCCACTAGGCGGCGGGGGGCCCAAGAGACCCAGTACTTC. Its protein is CATRRRGAQETQYF.

J is TRBJ1-2 and V is TRBV25-1; 8 bases are a match to TRBD1. There are 14 residues in the CDR3. CDR1 is MGHDK, CDR2 SYGVNS, per germline. Trimming removed 3 bases from V and 0 bases from J; junction bases left unmatched: 0. The CDR3 DNA reads as TGTGCCAGCAGTGACAGGGGGCCTAACTATGGCTACACCTTC. It codes for CASSDRGPNYGYTF.

This rearrangement joins TRBV12-3 or TRBV12-4 to TRBJ1-2; 9 nucleotides agree with TRBD1. CDR3 length: 13 amino acids. V gave up 2 bases and J gave up 8 bases; unmatched junction bases: 3. The CDR3 nucleotides read TGTGCCAGCAGTTTAAGGGACAGGGAGGGCTACACCTTC. As protein: CASSLRDREGYTF.

The V call is TRBV6-4, the J call TRBJ2-4, with D maybe TRBD2 (5 bases). The V gene lost 2 bases and the J gene lost 4 bases, with 12 bases spanning the gap. The CDR3 consists of 15 residues. Germline V lookup: CDR1 MRHNA, CDR2 SNTAGT. The CDR3 DNA is TGTGCCAGCAGTGACCGGGGAATAAGGAAAAACATTCAGTACTTC. This encodes CASSDRGIRKNIQYF.

For this clone: A much larger clonotype is one base distant, so this may be a read error. The gene calls are TRBV6-5 and TRBJ2-7; perhaps TRBD1 as D (6 bases). V gave up 7 bases and J gave up 2 bases, with 18 bases separating them. The CDR3 spans 15 residues. The germline V gene has CDR1 MNHEY and CDR2 SVGAGI. The CDR3 sequence: CASNREYRTAYEQYF. The CDR3, as DNA: TGTGCCAGCAACCGAGAGTACCGGACAGCCTACGAGCAGTACTTC.